A selection of T cell receptor beta chains follows, all from one sample in a study of cytomegalovirus exposure and HLA in healthy donors. TCRdb keeps only in-frame clones here, not all; method: immunoSEQ multiplex PCR. The sample carries about 190,000 clones, 79% recorded once. Sequencing was performed on PBMCs. The source is a woman under 30 in good health and CMV-seronegative. CDR3s include the opening cysteine and the closing phenylalanine or tryptophan. Each record gives: D gene, clone size, J gene, V gene, CDR3 DNA, CDR3 protein. A D gene is named only where the DNA matches it firmly. Clone size is given for some rows only: seen once, a few or many times, or a class if the clone is expanded.

d_gene: -; abundance: few; j_gene: TRBJ2-7; v_gene: TRBV5-1; CDR3nt: TGCGCCAGCAGAAACGCAGGCTCCTACGAGCAGTACTTC; CDR3aa: CASRNAGSYEQYF
d_gene: TRBD1; abundance: -; j_gene: TRBJ1-2; v_gene: TRBV6-6; CDR3nt: TGTGCCAGCACCAACAGGGGCGAAGTCTATGGCTACACCTTC; CDR3aa: CASTNRGEVYGYTF
d_gene: TRBD1; abundance: few; j_gene: TRBJ2-7; v_gene: TRBV28; CDR3nt: TGTGCCAGCAGTTTAGGTTCCAGGGGGTGGAGCACTGTCTCCTACGAGCAGTACTTC; CDR3aa: CASSLGSRGWSTVSYEQYF
d_gene: -; abundance: few; j_gene: TRBJ2-7; v_gene: TRBV13; CDR3nt: TGTGCCAGCAGCTTATGGCAGGGTAGGGGCTACGAGCAGTACTTC; CDR3aa: CASSLWQGRGYEQYF
d_gene: TRBD2; abundance: -; j_gene: TRBJ2-1; v_gene: TRBV27; CDR3nt: TGTGCCAGCAGGGCGGGGGGGCCGTTGACCTACAATGAGCAGTTCTTC; CDR3aa: CASRAGGPLTYNEQFF
d_gene: TRBD1; abundance: -; j_gene: TRBJ2-3; v_gene: TRBV5-1; CDR3nt: TGCGCCAGCAGCTTGGAAGGACAGGGTGTAGATACGCAGTATTTT; CDR3aa: CASSLEGQGVDTQYF
d_gene: TRBD1; abundance: -; j_gene: TRBJ1-1; v_gene: TRBV28; CDR3nt: TGTGCCAGCAGTCTCGTGGCAGGGGGTCGCAGGGCTTTCTTT; CDR3aa: CASSLVAGGRRAFF
d_gene: TRBD1; abundance: -; j_gene: TRBJ1-4; v_gene: TRBV19; CDR3nt: TGTGCCAGTAACATCAGGGGGAGTGACGAAAAACTGTTTTTT; CDR3aa: CASNIRGSDEKLFF
d_gene: -; abundance: once; j_gene: TRBJ2-7; v_gene: TRBV19; CDR3nt: TGTGCCAGTAGTATAGCTTCCAGGAGGGGCGGGGGCGGCTACGAGCAGTACTTC; CDR3aa: CASSIASRRGGGGYEQYF
d_gene: TRBD2; abundance: -; j_gene: TRBJ2-5; v_gene: TRBV7-8; CDR3nt: TGTGCCAACATTACCGGGACTAGCGGGGGGGCGGAGACCCAGTACTTC; CDR3aa: CANITGTSGGAETQYF
d_gene: -; abundance: -; j_gene: TRBJ2-7; v_gene: TRBV7-9; CDR3nt: TGTGCCAGCAGCGCGACCTACGAGCAGTACTTC; CDR3aa: CASSATYEQYF
d_gene: TRBD1; abundance: -; j_gene: TRBJ1-1; v_gene: TRBV5-1; CDR3nt: TGCGCCAGCAGCTTGGGATATGGGACAGAACCTCCCATTGAAGCTTTCTTT; CDR3aa: CASSLGYGTEPPIEAFF
d_gene: -; abundance: -; j_gene: TRBJ2-7; v_gene: TRBV7-8; CDR3nt: TGTGCCAGCAGCTTAGCGGGTTCACAGACCTACGAGCAGTACTTC; CDR3aa: CASSLAGSQTYEQYF
d_gene: TRBD2; abundance: -; j_gene: TRBJ2-5; v_gene: TRBV27; CDR3nt: TGTGCCAGCAGTTTCGGGACGGGAGGGTTGGAAGAGACCCAGTACTTC; CDR3aa: CASSFGTGGLEETQYF
d_gene: TRBD1; abundance: -; j_gene: TRBJ1-1; v_gene: TRBV4-1; CDR3nt: TGCGCCAGCAGCCGAGTAACGGGACAGATGAACACTGAAGCTTTCTTT; CDR3aa: CASSRVTGQMNTEAFF
d_gene: TRBD1; abundance: -; j_gene: TRBJ2-1; v_gene: TRBV28; CDR3nt: TGTGCCAGCAGTCCCGGGACAGGGGTTGTGGGCAATGAGCAGTTCTTC; CDR3aa: CASSPGTGVVGNEQFF
d_gene: -; abundance: -; j_gene: TRBJ2-2; v_gene: TRBV5-1; CDR3nt: TGCGCCAGCAGAAGGGACACAGCGAACACCGGGGAGCTGTTTTTT; CDR3aa: CASRRDTANTGELFF
d_gene: TRBD2; abundance: few; j_gene: TRBJ2-1; v_gene: TRBV4-1; CDR3nt: TGCGCCAGCAGCCAAGGCGGACTAGCGGGAGGGCCTCACAATGAGCAGTTCTTC; CDR3aa: CASSQGGLAGGPHNEQFF
d_gene: TRBD2; abundance: -; j_gene: TRBJ2-3; v_gene: TRBV5-1; CDR3nt: TGCGCCAGCAGCTCGGGACTAGCGGGAGGACGGTGGGGCACAGATACGCAGTATTTT; CDR3aa: CASSSGLAGGRWGTDTQYF
d_gene: TRBD1; abundance: once; j_gene: TRBJ1-5; v_gene: TRBV10-3; CDR3nt: TGTGCCATCAGTTTGGGTGGGACAGGGAAGGGGGCCCAGCATTTT; CDR3aa: CAISLGGTGKGAQHF
d_gene: -; abundance: -; j_gene: TRBJ2-7; v_gene: TRBV19; CDR3nt: TGTGCCAGTAGGCCCACGGGGGTCACCTACGAGCAGTACTTC; CDR3aa: CASRPTGVTYEQYF
d_gene: TRBD2; abundance: few; j_gene: TRBJ2-3; v_gene: TRBV7-2; CDR3nt: TGTGCCAGCAGCTTAGGTTCTAGCGGGGGGATCACAGATACGCAGTATTTT; CDR3aa: CASSLGSSGGITDTQYF
d_gene: -; abundance: few; j_gene: TRBJ1-1; v_gene: TRBV10-1; CDR3nt: TGCGCCAGCAGTGCAGGGAAGAACACTGAAGCTTTCTTT; CDR3aa: CASSAGKNTEAFF
d_gene: -; abundance: -; j_gene: TRBJ1-1; v_gene: TRBV2; CDR3nt: TGTGCCAGCACCCTCAGAGGGCAGGGAGGAAGGGTGAACACTGAAGCTTTCTTT; CDR3aa: CASTLRGQGGRVNTEAFF
d_gene: -; abundance: few; j_gene: TRBJ2-2; v_gene: TRBV28; CDR3nt: TGTGCCAGCAGTTCGGATAGTCGGGTACACACCGGGGAGCTGTTTTTT; CDR3aa: CASSSDSRVHTGELFF
d_gene: TRBD1; abundance: -; j_gene: TRBJ2-7; v_gene: TRBV28; CDR3nt: TGTGCCAGCAGTTCTCGGGACAGGGGACCCTACGAGCAGTACTTC; CDR3aa: CASSSRDRGPYEQYF
d_gene: -; abundance: once; j_gene: TRBJ2-7; v_gene: TRBV5-6; CDR3nt: TGTGCCAGCAGCTTGTGGGGCAGAAGCTCCTACGAGCAGTACTTC; CDR3aa: CASSLWGRSSYEQYF
d_gene: -; abundance: -; j_gene: TRBJ1-1; v_gene: TRBV6-6; CDR3nt: TGTGCCAGCAGAGACCCAGGGGTGGGGAACACTGAAGCTTTCTTT; CDR3aa: CASRDPGVGNTEAFF
d_gene: TRBD1; abundance: -; j_gene: TRBJ1-2; v_gene: TRBV15; CDR3nt: TGTGCCACCAGCAGAGATATAGACAGGGATGGCTACACCTTC; CDR3aa: CATSRDIDRDGYTF
d_gene: TRBD1; abundance: -; j_gene: TRBJ2-2; v_gene: TRBV2; CDR3nt: TGTGCCAGCAATGGACAGGGCCGGAGCACCGGGGAGCTGTTTTTT; CDR3aa: CASNGQGRSTGELFF
d_gene: -; abundance: -; j_gene: TRBJ1-5; v_gene: TRBV6-1; CDR3nt: TGTGCCAGCAGTGGGCCGGGGTTCAGGAGCAATCAGCCCCAGCATTTT; CDR3aa: CASSGPGFRSNQPQHF
d_gene: -; abundance: once; j_gene: TRBJ2-1; v_gene: TRBV5-8; CDR3nt: TGTGCCAGCAGCTTGGTAGGGGGTAATGAGCAGTTCTTC; CDR3aa: CASSLVGGNEQFF
d_gene: -; abundance: -; j_gene: TRBJ1-6; v_gene: TRBV29-1; CDR3nt: TGCAGCGTAAACAGGCTACGAGGTTCACCCCTCCACTTT; CDR3aa: CSVNRLRGSPLHF
d_gene: -; abundance: -; j_gene: TRBJ1-5; v_gene: TRBV28; CDR3nt: TGTGCCAGCGTATTGACAGGTCCCCAGCATTTT; CDR3aa: CASVLTGPQHF
d_gene: -; abundance: -; j_gene: TRBJ2-1; v_gene: TRBV7-2; CDR3nt: TGTGCCAGCAGCTTAGTTAGCCATAGGGAGTATGGCCACAATGAGCAGTTCTTC; CDR3aa: CASSLVSHREYGHNEQFF
d_gene: TRBD1; abundance: once; j_gene: TRBJ2-1; v_gene: TRBV5-6; CDR3nt: TGTGCCAGCTACAGGGGCTCGGACCTTTACAATGAGCAGTTCTTC; CDR3aa: CASYRGSDLYNEQFF
d_gene: -; abundance: -; j_gene: TRBJ2-1; v_gene: TRBV6-5; CDR3nt: TGTGCCAGCAGGTTCAGACTAGTTGATGAGCAGTTCTTC; CDR3aa: CASRFRLVDEQFF
d_gene: -; abundance: -; j_gene: TRBJ1-5; v_gene: TRBV2; CDR3nt: TGTGCCAGCGGACAGACTAATAGCAATCAGCCCCAGCATTTT; CDR3aa: CASGQTNSNQPQHF
d_gene: TRBD2; abundance: -; j_gene: TRBJ2-7; v_gene: TRBV9; CDR3nt: TGTGCCAGCAGCGTAGCTAGCGGGGCGTACTACGAGCAGTACTTC; CDR3aa: CASSVASGAYYEQYF
d_gene: -; abundance: -; j_gene: TRBJ2-1; v_gene: TRBV5-1; CDR3nt: TGCGCCAGCAGACCCGGGTACAGGGGGAGGGATGGTGAGCAGTTCTTC; CDR3aa: CASRPGYRGRDGEQFF
d_gene: TRBD1; abundance: -; j_gene: TRBJ1-6; v_gene: TRBV5-1; CDR3nt: TGCGCCAGCAGCTTAGTACCGGGACAGGGGGTTTCACCCCTCCACTTT; CDR3aa: CASSLVPGQGVSPLHF
d_gene: -; abundance: -; j_gene: TRBJ1-2; v_gene: TRBV29-1; CDR3nt: TGCAGCGCTGAGGGCGAGGGCTATGGCTACACCTTC; CDR3aa: CSAEGEGYGYTF
d_gene: -; abundance: once; j_gene: TRBJ2-6; v_gene: TRBV7-9; CDR3nt: TGTGCCAGCAGCCAGCCCACGCAACAGGGACGAGACTGGGCCAACGTCCTGACTTTC; CDR3aa: CASSQPTQQGRDWANVLTF
d_gene: -; abundance: -; j_gene: TRBJ1-6; v_gene: TRBV4-3; CDR3nt: TGCGCCAGCAGCCAAACCAGGGTTTTAGAGTCACCCCTCCACTTT; CDR3aa: CASSQTRVLESPLHF
d_gene: -; abundance: -; j_gene: TRBJ1-2; v_gene: TRBV9; CDR3nt: TGTGCCAGCAGCGTAGGGGGCAGGGAAGCTAACTATGGCTACACCTTC; CDR3aa: CASSVGGREANYGYTF
d_gene: -; abundance: -; j_gene: TRBJ2-5; v_gene: TRBV27; CDR3nt: TGTGCCAGCAGTCTCGGGACACAACAGACCCAGTACTTC; CDR3aa: CASSLGTQQTQYF
d_gene: -; abundance: -; j_gene: TRBJ2-7; v_gene: TRBV29-1; CDR3nt: TGCAGCGTTGGCAAAGGGAGCTCCTACGAGCAGTACTTC; CDR3aa: CSVGKGSSYEQYF
d_gene: TRBD1; abundance: -; j_gene: TRBJ2-5; v_gene: TRBV29-1; CDR3nt: TGCAGCGTTGAAGAGACAGGGCAAGAGACCCAGTACTTC; CDR3aa: CSVEETGQETQYF